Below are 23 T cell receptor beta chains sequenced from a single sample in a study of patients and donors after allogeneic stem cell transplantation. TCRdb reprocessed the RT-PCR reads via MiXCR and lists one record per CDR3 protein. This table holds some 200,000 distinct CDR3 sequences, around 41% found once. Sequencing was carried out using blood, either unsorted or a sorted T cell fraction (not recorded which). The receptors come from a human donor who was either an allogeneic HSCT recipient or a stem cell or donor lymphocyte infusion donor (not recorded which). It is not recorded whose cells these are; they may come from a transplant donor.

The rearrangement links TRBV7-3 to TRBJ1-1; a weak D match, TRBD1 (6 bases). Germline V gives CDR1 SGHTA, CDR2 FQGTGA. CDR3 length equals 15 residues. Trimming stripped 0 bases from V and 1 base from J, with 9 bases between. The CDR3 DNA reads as TGTGCCAGCAGCTTAACGGCAGGGGAGAACACTGAAGCTTTCTTT. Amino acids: CASSLTAGENTEAFF.

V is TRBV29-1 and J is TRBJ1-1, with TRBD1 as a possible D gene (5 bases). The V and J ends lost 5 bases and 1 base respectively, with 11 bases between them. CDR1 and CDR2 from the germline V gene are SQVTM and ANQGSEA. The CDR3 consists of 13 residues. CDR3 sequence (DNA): TGCAGCGTTATGAGGGGCTCGAACACTGAAGCTTTCTTT. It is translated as CSVMRGSNTEAFF. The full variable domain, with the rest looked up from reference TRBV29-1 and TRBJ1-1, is SAVISQKPSRDICQRGTSLTIQCQVDSQVTMMFWYRQQPGQSLTLIATANQGSEATYESGFVIDKFPISRPNLTFSTLTVSNMSPEDSSIYLCSVMRGSNTEAFFGQGTRLTVV.

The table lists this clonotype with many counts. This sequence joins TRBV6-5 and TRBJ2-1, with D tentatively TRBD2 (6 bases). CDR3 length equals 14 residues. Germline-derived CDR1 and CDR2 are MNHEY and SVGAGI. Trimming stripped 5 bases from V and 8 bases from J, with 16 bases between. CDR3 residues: CASSAGTPRDEQFF. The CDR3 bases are TGTGCCAGCAGTGCCGGGACTCCGAGGGATGAGCAGTTCTTC.

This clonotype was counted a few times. The CDR3 reads CATRRGGQAEAFF. The DNA of the CDR3 is TGTGCCACCCGGAGGGGGGGCCAGGCTGAAGCTTTCTTT. The chain has TRBV24-1 and TRBJ1-1, with a tentative D call TRBD1 (6 bases). Between the trimmed V and J ends, which lost 9 bases and 6 bases, there was a span of 16 bases. Germline CDR1 reads KGHDR; CDR2 reads SFDVKD. The CDR3 contains 13 residues.

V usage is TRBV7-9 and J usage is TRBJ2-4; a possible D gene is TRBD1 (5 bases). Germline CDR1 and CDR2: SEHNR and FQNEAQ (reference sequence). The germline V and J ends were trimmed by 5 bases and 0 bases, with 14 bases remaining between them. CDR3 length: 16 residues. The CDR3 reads CASSVSQGGAKNIQYF. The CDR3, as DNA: TGTGCCAGCAGCGTCTCCCAGGGCGGAGCCAAAAACATTCAGTACTTC.

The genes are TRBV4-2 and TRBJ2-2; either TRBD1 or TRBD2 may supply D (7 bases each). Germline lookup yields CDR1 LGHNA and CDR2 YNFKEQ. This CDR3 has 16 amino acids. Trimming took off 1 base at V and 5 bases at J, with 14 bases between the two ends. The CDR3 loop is CASSQVRQGGTGELFF. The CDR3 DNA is TGTGCCAGCAGCCAAGTCCGGCAGGGGGGGACCGGGGAGCTGTTTTTT.

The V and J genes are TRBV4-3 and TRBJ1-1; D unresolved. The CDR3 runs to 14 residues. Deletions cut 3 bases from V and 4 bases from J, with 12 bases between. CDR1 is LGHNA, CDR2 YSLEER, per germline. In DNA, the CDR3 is TGCGCCAGCAGCCACGTCCAGGAAGCCACTGAAGCTTTCTTT. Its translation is CASSHVQEATEAFF.

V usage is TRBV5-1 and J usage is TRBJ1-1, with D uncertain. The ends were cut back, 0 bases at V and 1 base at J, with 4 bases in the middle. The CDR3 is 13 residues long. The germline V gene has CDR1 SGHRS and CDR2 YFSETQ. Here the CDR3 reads CASSLDWNTEAFF. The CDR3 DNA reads TGCGCCAGCAGCTTGGATTGGAACACTGAAGCTTTCTTT.

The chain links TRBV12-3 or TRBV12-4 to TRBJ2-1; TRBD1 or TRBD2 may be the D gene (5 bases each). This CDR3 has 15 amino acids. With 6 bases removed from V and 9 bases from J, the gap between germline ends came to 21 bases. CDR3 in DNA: TGTGCCAGCAGGCGGTCCGGGACCCCTAAGATTGAGCAGTTCTTC. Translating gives CASRRSGTPKIEQFF.

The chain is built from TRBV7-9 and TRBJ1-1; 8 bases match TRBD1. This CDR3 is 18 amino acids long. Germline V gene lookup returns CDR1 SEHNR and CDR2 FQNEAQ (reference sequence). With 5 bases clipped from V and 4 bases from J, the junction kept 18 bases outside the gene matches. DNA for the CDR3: TGTGCCAGCAGCCCCGCGCGGACAGGGAACGGTCTAGGCACTGAAGCTTTCTTT. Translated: CASSPARTGNGLGTEAFF.

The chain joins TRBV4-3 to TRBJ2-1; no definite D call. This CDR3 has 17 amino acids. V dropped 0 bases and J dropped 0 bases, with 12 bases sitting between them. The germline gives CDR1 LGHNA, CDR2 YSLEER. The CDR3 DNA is TGCGCCAGCAGCCAAGATCGAGCGTCGAGCTCCTACAATGAGCAGTTCTTC. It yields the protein CASSQDRASSSYNEQFF.

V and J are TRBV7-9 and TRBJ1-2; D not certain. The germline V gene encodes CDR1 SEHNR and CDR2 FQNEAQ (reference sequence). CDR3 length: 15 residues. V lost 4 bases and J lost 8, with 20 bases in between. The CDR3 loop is CASSSTDPAIRGYTF. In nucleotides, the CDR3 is TGTGCCAGCAGCTCCACAGACCCCGCGATACGGGGCTACACCTTC.

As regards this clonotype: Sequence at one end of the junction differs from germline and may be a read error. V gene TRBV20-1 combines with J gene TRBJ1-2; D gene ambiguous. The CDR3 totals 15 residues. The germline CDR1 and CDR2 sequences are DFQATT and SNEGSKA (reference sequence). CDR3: CSAKMGSKAVHGCTF. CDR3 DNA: TGCAGTGCTAAGATGGGGTCTAAAGCTGTTCATGGCTGCACCTTC.

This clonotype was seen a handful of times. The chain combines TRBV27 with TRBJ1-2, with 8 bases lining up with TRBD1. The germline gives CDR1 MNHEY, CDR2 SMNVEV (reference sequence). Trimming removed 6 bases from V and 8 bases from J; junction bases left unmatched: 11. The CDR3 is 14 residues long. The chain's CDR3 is CASSRPGQGHGYTF. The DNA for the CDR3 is TGTGCCAGCAGCCGCCCCGGACAGGGTCACGGCTACACCTTC.

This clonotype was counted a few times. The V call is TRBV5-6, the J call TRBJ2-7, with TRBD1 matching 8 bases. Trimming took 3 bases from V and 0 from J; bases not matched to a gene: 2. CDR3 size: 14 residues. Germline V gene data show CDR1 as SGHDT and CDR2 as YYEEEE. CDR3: CASSWGQASYEQYF. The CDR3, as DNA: TGTGCCAGCAGCTGGGGACAGGCCTCCTACGAGCAGTACTTC.

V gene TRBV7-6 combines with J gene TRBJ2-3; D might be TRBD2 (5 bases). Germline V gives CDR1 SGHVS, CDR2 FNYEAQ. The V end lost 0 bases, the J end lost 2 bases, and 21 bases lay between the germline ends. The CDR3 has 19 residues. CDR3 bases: TGTGCCAGCAGCTTAGCGAGGAGCGTGGACTTCCTCAACACAGATACGCAGTATTTT. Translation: CASSLARSVDFLNTDTQYF.

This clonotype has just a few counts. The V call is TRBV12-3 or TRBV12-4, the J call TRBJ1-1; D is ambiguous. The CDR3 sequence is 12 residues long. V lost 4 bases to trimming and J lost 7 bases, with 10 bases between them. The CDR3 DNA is TGTGCCAGCAGTTGGAATGCCGGTGAAGCTTTCTTT. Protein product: CASSWNAGEAFF.

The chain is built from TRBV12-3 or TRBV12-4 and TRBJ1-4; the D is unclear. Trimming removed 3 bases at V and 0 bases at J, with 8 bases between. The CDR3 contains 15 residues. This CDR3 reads CASSFEPATNEKLFF. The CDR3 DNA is TGTGCCAGCAGTTTTGAACCTGCAACTAATGAAAAACTGTTTTTT.

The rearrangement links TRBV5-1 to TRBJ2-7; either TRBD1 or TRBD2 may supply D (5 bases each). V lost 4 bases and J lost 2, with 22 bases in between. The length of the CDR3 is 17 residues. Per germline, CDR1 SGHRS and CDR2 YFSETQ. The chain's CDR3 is CASSRVPVGDGAYEQYF. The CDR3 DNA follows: TGCGCCAGCAGCCGCGTTCCCGTGGGGGACGGAGCCTACGAGCAGTACTTC.

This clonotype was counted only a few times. The CDR3 spells CASSSVAPNSPLHF. The CDR3 DNA follows: TGTGCCAGCAGTTCGGTGGCTCCCAATTCACCCCTCCACTTT. J is TRBJ1-6 and V is TRBV12-3 or TRBV12-4, with D hard to call. The V gene lost 4 bases and the J gene lost 7 bases, with 11 bases spanning the gap. The length of the CDR3 is 14 residues.

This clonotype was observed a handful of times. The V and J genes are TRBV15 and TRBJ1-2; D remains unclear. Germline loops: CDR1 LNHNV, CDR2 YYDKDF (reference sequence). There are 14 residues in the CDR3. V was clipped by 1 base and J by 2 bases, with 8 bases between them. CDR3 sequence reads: CATSRALENYGYTF. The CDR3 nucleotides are TGTGCCACCAGCAGAGCTTTGGAGAACTATGGCTACACCTTC.

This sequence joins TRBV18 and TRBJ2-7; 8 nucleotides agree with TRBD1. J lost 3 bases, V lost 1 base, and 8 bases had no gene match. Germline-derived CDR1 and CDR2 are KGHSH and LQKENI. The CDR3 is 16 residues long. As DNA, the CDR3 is TGTGCCAGCTCACCACTGGCCCGGGGACAGGTCTACGAGCAGTACTTC. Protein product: CASSPLARGQVYEQYF. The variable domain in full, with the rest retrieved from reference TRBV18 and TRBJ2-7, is NAGVMQNPRHLVRRRGQEARLRCSPMKGHSHVYWYRQLPEEGLKFMVYLQKENIIDESGMPKERFSAEFPKEGPSILRIQQVVRGDSAAYFCASSPLARGQVYEQYFGPGTRLTVT.

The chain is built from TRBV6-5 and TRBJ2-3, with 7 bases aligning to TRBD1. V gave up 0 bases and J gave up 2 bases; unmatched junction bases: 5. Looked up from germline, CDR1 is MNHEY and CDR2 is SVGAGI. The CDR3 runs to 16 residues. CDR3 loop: CASSYSGDRVTDTQYF. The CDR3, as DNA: TGTGCCAGCAGTTACTCGGGAGACAGGGTCACAGATACGCAGTATTTT.